This T cell receptor (beta chain) is from a study of T cells in localized non-small cell lung cancer. CDR1 and CDR2 from the germline V gene are SGHTA and FQGNSA. The ends were cut back, 1 base at V and 1 base at J, with 17 bases in the middle. The CDR3 covers 17 residues. Study-wide results and limits: Without multi-region sequencing, intratumor heterogeneity could not be excluded. Higher blood T cell density went with longer overall survival. It was uninvolved adjacent lung that showed the highest T cell clonality, exceeding tumor. There were a median around 57 of the top 100 tumor clones appearing in adjacent lung.

Assay used: immunoSEQ multiplex PCR; TCRdb lists only in-frame clones, some missing. The sample has tens of thousands of clones; 87% are singletons. This clone was seen more than once but under ten times. Its antigen is not identified. The rearrangement links TRBV7-2 to TRBJ2-7; a weak D match, TRBD2 (6 bases). The receptor comes from a man between 40 and 75 years old with stage I squamous cell lung carcinoma. The sample consisted of peripheral blood, taken before any cancer treatment. The CDR3 bases are TGTGCCAGCAGCTTAGGTGGGGTGGGGACTCATTCCTACGAGCAGTACTTC. Its protein product is CASSLGGVGTHSYEQYF.